The 27 T cell receptor beta chains reported below all come from one sample, sequenced in a study of early T cells in non-severe SARS-CoV-2 infection. Via MiXCR, TCRdb re-called the 5' RACE reads, giving one row per CDR3 protein. The sample has over 55,000 distinct CDR3 sequences; 10% are singletons. Sample: whole blood. Every receptor here comes from an adult who was a healthcare worker with PCR-confirmed SARS-CoV-2 infection or an uninfected control (not recorded which).

This clonotype came up many times. The CDR3 sequence is CSASPGTVVVSETQYF. CDR3 bases: TGCAGTGCTAGCCCCGGTACAGTGGTTGTGTCAGAGACCCAGTACTTC. The rearrangement links TRBV20-1 to TRBJ2-5; no clear D gene. The CDR3 spans 16 residues. V lost 3 bases, J lost 4 bases, and 21 bases lay in between. The germline gives CDR1 DFQATT, CDR2 SNEGSKA (reference sequence).

This clonotype was detected many times. The genes are TRBV27 and TRBJ1-1; D is uncertain. The CDR3 extends over 13 amino acids. Germline lookup yields CDR1 MNHEY and CDR2 SMNVEV (reference sequence). Deletions cut 5 bases from V and 1 base from J, with 8 bases between. CDR3 in DNA: TGTGCCAGCAGTAAGCGCAGGAACACTGAAGCTTTCTTT. Residues: CASSKRRNTEAFF.

This clonotype was seen a handful of times. The genes are TRBV5-1 and TRBJ2-7, with D tentatively TRBD1 (5 bases). CDR3 length: 12 residues. Germline lookup yields CDR1 SGHRS and CDR2 YFSETQ. Between the trimmed V and J ends, which lost 5 bases and 3 bases, there was a span of 9 bases. In DNA, the CDR3 is TGCGCCAGCAGGGTAGACAGCTACGAGCAGTACTTC. Amino acid sequence: CASRVDSYEQYF.

The sample holds a few counts of this clonotype. This chain joins TRBV6-6 and TRBJ2-7; TRBD2 matches 11 bases. The trim removed 6 bases at V and 0 bases at J, leaving 4 bases unmatched. CDR1 MNHNY and CDR2 SVGAGI come from the germline V gene (reference sequence). The CDR3 has 15 amino acids. The DNA for the CDR3 is TGTGCCAGCAGCATCCTAGCGGGAGGCTCCTACGAGCAGTACTTC. It is translated as CASSILAGGSYEQYF.

This clonotype was seen a few times. The CDR3 reads CAWSVGTGKLKETQYF. The CDR3 DNA sequence: TGTGCCTGGAGTGTAGGGACAGGGAAACTAAAAGAGACCCAGTACTTC. This chain links TRBV30 with TRBJ2-5, with 9 bases matching TRBD1. The J segment lost 3 bases and the V segment lost 0 bases, leaving 8 bases of the junction unmatched. Germline V gene sequence: CDR1 GTSNPN, CDR2 SVGIG (reference sequence). The CDR3 has 16 residues.

In regard to this clonotype: A read error may be the cause here, since a much bigger clone is one base away. The CDR3 bases are TGTGCCAGCAACACGGAGCGGGAGGGCACAGATACGCAGTATTTT. Protein sequence: CASNTEREGTDTQYF. The genes are TRBV6-6 and TRBJ2-3, with 9 bases lining up with TRBD2. The CDR3 has 15 residues. The V segment lost 7 bases and the J segment 1 base; nucleotides outside the gene matches: 6. Germline-derived CDR1 and CDR2 are MNHNY and SVGAGI (reference sequence).

This clonotype was counted many times. The chain employs TRBV7-9 and TRBJ2-1; 12 bases fit TRBD2. The CDR3 is 15 residues long. Germline V gene lookup returns CDR1 SEHNR and CDR2 FQNEAQ (reference sequence). The ends lost 5 bases at V and 8 bases at J; junction bases unmatched: 7. CDR3 sequence reads: CASSPSSGRVHEQFF. The CDR3 DNA sequence: TGTGCCAGCAGCCCTTCTAGCGGGAGGGTCCATGAGCAGTTCTTC.

The genes are TRBV18 and TRBJ1-1, with 7 bases lining up with TRBD1. The CDR3 consists of 15 residues. Germline V gene data show CDR1 as KGHSH and CDR2 as LQKENI. V lost 3 bases, J lost 1 base, and 5 bases stayed unmatched. CDR3 nucleotide sequence: TGTGCCAGCTCACCCATCTGGACAGGGAACACTGAAGCTTTCTTT. It translates to CASSPIWTGNTEAFF.

The sample holds many counts of this clonotype. The chain joins TRBV28 to TRBJ1-1, with 9 positions matching TRBD1. J lost 1 base, V lost 7 bases, and 7 bases had no gene match. The CDR3 is made up of 15 amino acids. Germline V gene sequence: CDR1 MDHEN, CDR2 SYDVKM. CDR3 sequence reads: CASTPPGQGNTEAFF. CDR3 sequence (DNA): TGTGCCAGCACTCCCCCGGGACAGGGGAACACTGAAGCTTTCTTT. Variable domain in full (rest from reference TRBV28 and TRBJ1-1): DVKVTQSSRYLVKRTGEKVFLECVQDMDHENMFWYRQDPGLGLRLIYFSYDVKMKEKGDIPEGYSVSREKKERFSLILESASTNQTSMYLCASTPPGQGNTEAFFGQGTRLTVV.

This clonotype has only a few counts. This sequence joins TRBV14 and TRBJ2-7; D is uncertain. Per the germline V gene, CDR1 is SGHDN and CDR2 is FVKESK. The V gene lost 1 base and the J gene lost 5 bases, with 15 bases spanning the gap. The CDR3 runs to 15 residues. The CDR3 DNA reads TGTGCCAGCAGCCAAGTAGGAGCCACAGTTCACGAGCAGTACTTC. Translating it yields CASSQVGATVHEQYF.

This clonotype was detected only a few times. The chain carries TRBV18 and TRBJ2-7; 11 nucleotides match TRBD2. CDR3 length equals 14 residues. The V gene's germline CDR1 is KGHSH and CDR2 LQKENI. V lost 3 bases and J lost 4; bases outside the gene matches: 2. The CDR3 sequence: CASSPLAGGYEQYF. The CDR3 DNA reads TGTGCCAGCTCACCTCTAGCGGGGGGATACGAGCAGTACTTC. Using reference TRBV18 and TRBJ2-7 for the parts outside the CDR3, the full variable domain is NAGVMQNPRHLVRRRGQEARLRCSPMKGHSHVYWYRQLPEEGLKFMVYLQKENIIDESGMPKERFSAEFPKEGPSILRIQQVVRGDSAAYFCASSPLAGGYEQYFGPGTRLTVT.

This clonotype showed up just a few times. The gene calls are TRBV5-6 and TRBJ1-6, with a tentative D call TRBD1 (5 bases). With 4 bases removed from V and 8 bases from J, the gap between germline ends came to 13 bases. The CDR3 consists of 14 residues. Germline CDR1 and CDR2: SGHDT and YYEEEE. The CDR3: CASSVDKGYSPLHF. The DNA for the CDR3 is TGTGCCAGCAGCGTTGACAAGGGGTATTCACCCCTCCACTTT.

This CDR3 reads CSVEVRKGVSEKLFF. The CDR3 coding sequence is TGCAGCGTTGAAGTACGGAAAGGGGTCAGTGAAAAACTGTTTTTT. The rearrangement links TRBV29-1 to TRBJ1-4; D is perhaps TRBD1 (5 bases). Germline CDR1 is SQVTM and CDR2 is ANQGSEA. The CDR3 sequence is 15 residues long. The V gene lost 1 base and the J gene lost 7 bases, with 16 bases spanning the gap.

This clonotype was observed once. The rearrangement joins TRBV5-6 to TRBJ2-7; 9 positions agree with TRBD1. The CDR3 runs to 14 residues. J gave up 2 bases and V 2 bases, and 2 bases lay outside the gene matches. Germline V gene sequence: CDR1 SGHDT, CDR2 YYEEEE. The CDR3 nucleotides read TGTGCCAGCAGCTTAGGGACAGGGACCTACGAGCAGTACTTC. This encodes CASSLGTGTYEQYF.

This clonotype was picked up many times. V is TRBV19 and J is TRBJ2-3; 8 positions match TRBD2. V gave up 6 bases and J gave up 6 bases; unmatched junction bases: 8. The CDR3 contains 14 residues. The germline CDR1 and CDR2 sequences are LNHDA and SQIVND (reference sequence). CDR3 in amino acids: CASRASGSTDTQYF. In nucleotides, the CDR3 is TGTGCCAGTAGGGCAAGCGGGAGTACGGATACGCAGTATTTT.

In its sample, this clonotype was seen many times. The chain uses TRBV7-9 and TRBJ1-1; D is possibly TRBD1 (5 bases). CDR3 length equals 14 residues. Trimming left V 3 bases short and J 2 bases short, with 10 bases between. The germline gives CDR1 SEHNR, CDR2 FQNEAQ (reference sequence). Written as DNA, the CDR3 is TGTGCCAGCAGCTTGGAGGGGAGTAACACTGAAGCTTTCTTT. Translated, it gives CASSLEGSNTEAFF.

This clonotype showed up just once. V and J are TRBV7-2 and TRBJ1-6; unclear D gene. Germline values: CDR1 SGHTA, CDR2 FQGNSA. The germline V and J ends were trimmed by 4 bases and 1 base, with 8 bases remaining between them. CDR3 length: 15 residues. The CDR3 bases are TGTGCCAGCAGCTCCCCCGGGTCCTATAATTCACCCCTCCACTTT. Its translation is CASSSPGSYNSPLHF.

This clonotype was counted between two and nine times. V and J are TRBV5-1 and TRBJ2-1, with 12 bases aligning to TRBD2. The germline V gene encodes CDR1 SGHRS and CDR2 YFSETQ. This CDR3 is 20 amino acids long. Unmatched junction bases numbered 14, after V lost 4 bases and J lost 0 bases. CDR3 in DNA: TGCGCCAGCAGCCCTGGTTCGCTAGCGGGAGGGCTGAGCTCCTACAATGAGCAGTTCTTC. Translated: CASSPGSLAGGLSSYNEQFF.

This clonotype was picked up many times. The gene calls are TRBV11-2 and TRBJ2-6; D ambiguous. The V end lost 1 base, the J end lost 0 bases, and 10 bases lay between the germline ends. Germline loops: CDR1 SGHAT, CDR2 FQNNGV. The CDR3 is made up of 17 amino acids. In DNA form, the CDR3 reads TGTGCCAGCAGCTTAGCGAGGACGTCCTCTGGGGCCAACGTCCTGACTTTC. This translates into CASSLARTSSGANVLTF.

This clonotype was detected ten times or more. The genes are TRBV21-1 and TRBJ1-2; TRBD1 is the table's D call, not checked against the DNA. TRBV21-1 represents a pseudogene. This CDR3 is 12 amino acids long. This chain's CDR3 is CASSLQGDGYTF. In DNA, the CDR3 is TGTGCCAGCAGCTTACAGGGAGATGGCTACACCTTC.

This clonotype came up a few times. The V and J genes are TRBV29-1 and TRBJ1-1, with D possibly TRBD1 on 5 matching bases. CDR3 length equals 13 residues. Germline V lookup: CDR1 SQVTM, CDR2 ANQGSEA. Trimming left V 4 bases short and J 1 base short, with 10 bases between. The CDR3 coding sequence is TGCAGCGTTGGGTGGCAGGGGAACACTGAAGCTTTCTTT. The encoded protein is CSVGWQGNTEAFF.

This clonotype was counted at least ten times. The chain employs TRBV2 and TRBJ1-2, with TRBD1 identical over 8 bases. The CDR3 loop spans 14 amino acids. Germline CDR1 SNHLY, CDR2 FYNNEI. The V segment lost 7 bases and the J segment 6 bases; nucleotides outside the gene matches: 10. CDR3 DNA sequence: TGTGCCAGCAAAAGAGACAGGGGCTCTAATGGCTACACCTTC. As protein: CASKRDRGSNGYTF.

This clonotype was seen repeatedly, ten times or more. The CDR3 protein is CASSPRDRRNTEAFF. CDR3 sequence (DNA): TGTGCCAGCAGTCCTCGGGACAGGAGGAACACTGAAGCTTTCTTT. This chain connects TRBV12-3 or TRBV12-4 to TRBJ1-1, with 8 bases fitting TRBD1. The CDR3 runs 15 residues. V shed 5 bases and J 1 base; nucleotides not matched to a gene: 6.

Judged by abundance, this clonotype is medium-sized. The V gene is TRBV11-2, the J gene TRBJ2-1; tentative D call: TRBD2 (6 bases). The length of the CDR3 is 16 residues. Looked up from germline, CDR1 is SGHAT and CDR2 is FQNNGV. V was clipped by 0 bases and J by 0 bases, with 9 bases between them. The CDR3 region has the DNA TGTGCCAGCAGCTTAGATCCGACTAGCTCCTACAATGAGCAGTTCTTC. It codes for CASSLDPTSSYNEQFF.

The chain combines TRBV9 with TRBJ1-1, with D uncertain. The CDR3 length is 14 residues. Germline CDR1 SGDLS, CDR2 YYNGEE. V lost 4 bases to trimming and J lost 1 base, with 11 bases between them. CDR3 in DNA: TGTGCCAGCAGCCCCCAGGCCGGGAACACTGAAGCTTTCTTT. Protein sequence: CASSPQAGNTEAFF. The complete variable domain, with remaining parts taken from reference TRBV9 and TRBJ1-1, reads DSGVTQTPKHLITATGQRVTLRCSPRSGDLSVYWYQQSLDQGLQFLIQYYNGEERAKGNILERFSAQQFPDLHSELNLSSLELGDSALYFCASSPQAGNTEAFFGQGTRLTVV.

This clonotype was observed a handful of times. V and J are TRBV6-6 and TRBJ2-1, with D perhaps matching TRBD1 or TRBD2 (6 bases each). The CDR3 covers 15 residues. V lost 4 bases to trimming and J lost 2 bases, with 12 bases between them. In germline, CDR1 is MNHNY, CDR2 SVGAGI (reference sequence). In nucleotides, the CDR3 is TGTGCCAGCAGTTCTCAAGGGGGGACCTACAATGAGCAGTTCTTC. It translates to CASSSQGGTYNEQFF.

This clonotype was observed at least ten times. The chain links TRBV5-6 to TRBJ2-3, with TRBD2 matching over 9 bases. From germline, CDR1 is SGHDT and CDR2 YYEEEE. CDR3 length: 14 residues. Germline trimming cut 0 bases from V and 7 bases from J; bases unmatched to any gene: 3. This CDR3 reads CASSLVAGVHTQYF. CDR3 nucleotides: TGTGCCAGCAGCTTGGTAGCGGGAGTCCATACGCAGTATTTT.